This T cell receptor (beta chain) was sequenced during a study of T cells in Graves' hyperthyroidism and ophthalmopathy. Amplification yielded TCR beta CDR3 regions, with RNA transcripts as the source. Carried out on the TCR CDR3, a first-round RT-PCR used the HTBI primer set. TCRdb itself ran the multiplex PCR reads through MiXCR, one entry per CDR3 protein. Of a few hundred thousand distinct CDR3 sequences listed, more than 45% are singletons. Clinical symptoms, serum thyroxine and TRAb, thyroid ultrasound and orbital computed tomography were used for the diagnoses. In this sample, this clonotype turned up many times. Germline values: CDR1 SQVTM, CDR2 ANQGSEA. The CDR3 extends over 12 amino acids. V lost 3 bases and J 7 bases, leaving 12 bases between the germline ends.

The V gene is TRBV29-1, the J gene TRBJ1-1; D uncertain. Sequencing was performed on peripheral blood or thyroid tissue (not recorded which). The sequence was collected from a woman between 18 and 29 years old with Graves' hyperthyroidism. CDR3 sequence reads: CSVDSDDNEAFF. The DNA of the CDR3 is TGCAGCGTTGATAGTGATGATAATGAAGCTTTCTTT.